This T cell receptor (beta chain) was identified in a study of early T cells in non-severe SARS-CoV-2 infection. Study in general: Sequencing of unsorted whole blood was done on bulk RNA, leaving chains unpaired.

V was clipped by 6 bases and J by 10 bases; unmatched bases: 14. This CDR3 spans 14 amino acids. Germline V gives CDR1 DFQATT, CDR2 SNEGSKA (reference sequence). This clonotype was seen many times. The library protocol tagged individual cDNA molecules with unique molecular identifiers. MiXCR, applied by TCRdb to the 5' RACE reads, yields one record per CDR3 protein. The sample carries approximately 79,000 distinct CDR3 sequences, under 15% recorded once. This sequence joins TRBV20-1 and TRBJ2-1; 8 bases are shared with TRBD2. This receptor was obtained from an adult who was a healthcare worker with PCR-confirmed SARS-CoV-2 infection or an uninfected control (not recorded which). The sequencing sample was made of whole blood. The CDR3 region has the DNA TGCAGTGCGCCCTCTTCTCGGGGGGGCCCGGAGCAGTTCTTC. It specifies CSAPSSRGGPEQFF.